These 9 T cell receptor beta chains were sequenced from one sample in a study of blood T cells in healthy people across ages. Alongside a J-beta primer mix, a sample-barcoded 5' primer served in a second PCR lasting about 6 to 11 cycles. From the 5' RACE reads, TCRdb called clonotypes with MiXCR, one entry per CDR3 protein. The sample has roughly 1.5 million distinct CDR3 sequences; approximately 42% are singletons. The sequencing sample was made of blood. These receptor sequences come from a woman under 30 in good health.

The chain is built from TRBV7-9 and TRBJ1-1; D remains ambiguous. Trimming pared 4 bases from V and 7 bases from J, leaving 16 bases between. Germline V gene sequence: CDR1 SEHNR, CDR2 FQNEAQ (reference sequence). CDR3 length equals 14 residues. The CDR3 reads CASSYPGPKGEAFF. In DNA, the CDR3 is TGTGCCAGCAGCTACCCGGGCCCCAAGGGTGAAGCTTTCTTT.

This clonotype appeared a few times. The V gene is TRBV7-2, the J gene TRBJ2-4, with 8 bases identical to TRBD2. V was clipped by 1 base and J by 13 bases; unmatched bases: 12. The germline CDR1 and CDR2 sequences are SGHTA and FQGNSA. The CDR3 is 15 residues long. The CDR3 sequence: CASSLGVSGVGEQYF. CDR3 DNA sequence: TGTGCCAGCAGCTTAGGGGTTAGCGGGGTTGGTGAGCAGTACTTC.

The genes are TRBV12-3 or TRBV12-4 and TRBJ2-2; 13 bases map to TRBD2. There are 18 residues in the CDR3. The ends lost 6 bases at V and 5 bases at J; junction bases unmatched: 12. Written as DNA, the CDR3 is TGTGCCAGCAGCCCTGGGGGACTAGCGGGGAGGAAAACCGGGGAGCTGTTTTTT. Its translation is CASSPGGLAGRKTGELFF.

This clonotype has only a few counts. The chain has TRBV28 and TRBJ1-5, with D unresolved. This CDR3 is 15 amino acids long. Trimming removed 7 bases from V and 0 bases from J, with 13 bases in between. Germline V gene sequence: CDR1 MDHEN, CDR2 SYDVKM. The CDR3 loop is CASTPWISSNQPQHF. The CDR3 DNA is TGTGCCAGCACCCCTTGGATATCTAGCAATCAGCCCCAGCATTTT.

The chain employs TRBV4-3 and TRBJ1-2, with D maybe TRBD1 (6 bases). Trimming shortened V by 1 base and J by 4 bases, and 19 bases separated the two germline ends. The germline gives CDR1 LGHNA, CDR2 YSLEER. This CDR3 has 17 amino acids. The CDR3 coding sequence is TGCGCCAGCAGCCAAGTGGGAGGCAGAGAGGGGGGCTATGGCTACACCTTC. Its protein product is CASSQVGGREGGYGYTF.

This clonotype was detected only a few times. V and J are TRBV29-1 and TRBJ2-7; tentatively, D is TRBD1 (6 bases). Per germline, CDR1 SQVTM and CDR2 ANQGSEA. This CDR3 is built from 13 residues. V was pared by 7 bases and J by 0 bases, with 13 bases between. CDR3 nucleotides: TGCAGCGGCCGTACAGGGAACTCCTACGAGCAGTACTTC. Protein: CSGRTGNSYEQYF.

V gene TRBV6-5 combines with J gene TRBJ2-3, with unresolved D. CDR1 and CDR2 (germline): MNHEY, SVGAGI. Trimming stripped 4 bases from V and 6 bases from J, with 14 bases between. The length of the CDR3 is 14 residues. CDR3 bases: TGTGCCAGCAGTTCCGTGGACCGCCTGGATACGCAGTATTTT. Translation gives CASSSVDRLDTQYF.

This rearrangement joins TRBV7-2 to TRBJ2-4, with a possible D match to TRBD1 (6 bases). The germline V gene encodes CDR1 SGHTA and CDR2 FQGNSA. The V end lost 7 bases, the J end lost 8 bases, and 21 bases lay between the germline ends. This CDR3 has 15 residues. As DNA, the CDR3 is TGTGCCAGCAACCGAGGACAGCCACCCGGGGACATTCAGTACTTC. Protein sequence: CASNRGQPPGDIQYF.

This sequence joins TRBV12-3 or TRBV12-4 and TRBJ1-6; D is ambiguous. V shed 5 bases and J shed 8 bases, with 13 bases lying between them. The CDR3 loop spans 14 amino acids. The CDR3 DNA follows: TGTGCCAGCAGTCCCGCAGGAGCCGATTCACCCCTCCACTTT. Translated: CASSPAGADSPLHF.